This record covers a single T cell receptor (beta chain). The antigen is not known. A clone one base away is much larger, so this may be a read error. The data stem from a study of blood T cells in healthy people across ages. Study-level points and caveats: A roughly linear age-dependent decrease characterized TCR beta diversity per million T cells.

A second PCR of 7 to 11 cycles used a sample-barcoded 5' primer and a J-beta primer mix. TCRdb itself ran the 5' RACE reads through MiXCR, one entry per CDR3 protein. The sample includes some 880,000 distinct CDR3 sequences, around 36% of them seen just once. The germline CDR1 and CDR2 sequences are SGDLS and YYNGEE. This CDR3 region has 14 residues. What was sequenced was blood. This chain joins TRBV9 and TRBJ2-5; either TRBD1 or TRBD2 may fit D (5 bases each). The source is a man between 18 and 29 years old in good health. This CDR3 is CASSAGTAQKTQYF. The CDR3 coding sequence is TGTGCCAGCAGCGCCGGGACGGCCCAAAAGACCCAGTACTTC.